This T cell receptor (beta chain) derives from a study of control samples from healthy donors and cancer patients. This CDR3 has 18 amino acids. CDR1 is MDHEN, CDR2 SYDVKM, per germline. Unmatched junction bases numbered 6, after V lost 2 bases and J lost 0 bases. Profiled with immunoSEQ multiplex PCR; TCRdb holds only in-frame clones, not every one. This repertoire shows some 70,000 clones, more than 80% found once; its top ten account for approximately 2.9%. The V call is TRBV28, the J call TRBJ2-4, with TRBD2 matching over 11 bases. Sample: PBMCs. This TCR derives from a woman between 50 and 59 years old with lung cancer. The DNA for the CDR3 is TGTGCCAGCAGTTTAAAACTAGCGGGGGTGCTAGCCAAAAACATTCAGTACTTC. Its translation is CASSLKLAGVLAKNIQYF.